This TCR beta chain emerged from a study of T-cell memory formation after mild COVID-19. Trimming removed 5 bases from V and 12 bases from J; junction bases left unmatched: 10. The CDR3 is made up of 15 amino acids. MiXCR, applied by TCRdb to the 5' RACE reads, yields one record per CDR3 protein. The sample has roughly 480,000 distinct CDR3 sequences, more than 20% seen once. The chain recombines TRBV12-3 or TRBV12-4 with TRBJ2-1; 13 bases are shared with TRBD2. The sequenced material came from PBMCs or a T cell subset sorted from them (not recorded which). The sequence was collected from an adult woman who had mild COVID-19 (a few samples of this study predate the infection). Cell type and time point are not known. The CDR3 bases are TGTGCCAGCAGTCCCCGCGGACTAGCGGGGGTCATGCAGTTCTTC. The encoded protein is CASSPRGLAGVMQFF.